One and the same sample provided the 18 T cell receptor beta chains below, sequenced in a study of control samples from healthy donors and cancer patients. The data were produced by immunoSEQ multiplex PCR, yet TCRdb's version contains in-frame clones alone and is incomplete. The sample includes about 98,000 clones, approximately 90% of them seen just once. Sequenced input: blood. All receptors derive from a woman younger than 30 in good health.

The sample holds one count of this clone. The V call is TRBV6-4, the J call TRBJ2-3; TRBD2 matches 8 bases. This CDR3 contains 16 residues. V dropped 3 bases and J dropped 4; count of bases not matched to a gene: 9. Per the germline V gene, CDR1 is MRHNA and CDR2 is SNTAGT. The CDR3 bases are TGTGCCAGCAGTGAACCTAATAGCGGGGCCCCAGATACGCAGTATTTT. The encoded protein is CASSEPNSGAPDTQYF.

The chain couples TRBV7-6 to TRBJ2-5, with 10 bases fitting TRBD2. Germline loops: CDR1 SGHVS, CDR2 FNYEAQ. The CDR3 is made up of 14 amino acids. Trimming took 4 bases from V and 5 from J; bases not matched to a gene: 4. In DNA form, the CDR3 reads TGTGCCAGCAGCTCAGCAGCGGGAGGGGAGACCCAGTACTTC. Translated: CASSSAAGGETQYF.

The chain has TRBV24-1 and TRBJ1-1; weak D call: TRBD1 (6 bases). The CDR3 spans 14 residues. Trimming removed 4 bases from V and 6 bases from J, with 14 bases in between. The germline CDR1 and CDR2 sequences are KGHDR and SFDVKD. The CDR3 here is CATSEGVRGSEAFF. The DNA for the CDR3 is TGTGCCACCAGTGAAGGCGTCAGGGGTTCTGAAGCTTTCTTT.

This clone was seen a single time. The chain has TRBV6-2 or TRBV6-3 and TRBJ2-3, with a possible D match to TRBD2 (6 bases). Germline V CDR1 and CDR2: MNHEY, SVGEGT. Deletions cut 5 bases from V and 2 bases from J, with 8 bases between. The CDR3 is 13 residues long. The CDR3 region has the DNA TGTGCCAGCAGTCCGGACTACACAGATACGCAGTATTTT. It encodes CASSPDYTDTQYF.

V and J are TRBV11-2 and TRBJ1-5, with D perhaps TRBD1 (5 bases). This CDR3 is built from 15 residues. Germline assignment: CDR1 SGHAT and CDR2 FQNNGV. The V end was cut by 5 bases, the J end by 1 base, with 12 bases between. The CDR3 loop is CASSLTDASNQPQHF. In DNA, the CDR3 is TGTGCCAGCAGCCTGACAGACGCGAGCAATCAGCCCCAGCATTTT. Together with reference TRBV11-2 and TRBJ1-5, the CDR3 gives the full variable domain: EAGVAQSPRYKIIEKRQSVAFWCNPISGHATLYWYQQILGQGPKLLIQFQNNGVVDDSQLPKDRFSAERLKGVDSTLKIQPAKLEDSAVYLCASSLTDASNQPQHFGDGTRLSIL.

V gene TRBV25-1 combines with J gene TRBJ1-1; 9 bases line up with TRBD1. Germline V gene sequence: CDR1 MGHDK, CDR2 SYGVNS. Trimming at V came to 5 bases and at J to 8 bases, leaving 6 bases not matched to a gene. There are 13 residues in the CDR3. CDR3 residues: CASSRTGGYEAFF. CDR3 coding DNA: TGTGCCAGCAGTCGCACAGGGGGCTACGAAGCTTTCTTT.

The chain recombines TRBV3-1 (or the pseudogene TRBV3-2) with TRBJ2-3, with D perhaps matching TRBD1 or TRBD2 (5 bases each). Germline V lookup: CDR1 LGHDT, CDR2 YNNKEL (reference sequence). The CDR3 is 15 residues long. Trimming left V 2 bases short and J 3 bases short, with 12 bases between. This chain's CDR3 is CASSQSGRWTDTQYF. The CDR3 DNA sequence: TGTGCCAGCAGCCAATCGGGACGTTGGACAGATACGCAGTATTTT.

The chain recombines TRBV10-3 with TRBJ1-1, with a possible D match to TRBD1 (6 bases). In germline, CDR1 is ENHRY, CDR2 SYGVKD. The CDR3 covers 15 residues. V was pared by 6 bases and J by 2 bases, with 16 bases between. The CDR3 DNA follows: TGTGCCATCAGACAACTGGACAGCGTCAACACTGAAGCTTTCTTT. This gives the protein CAIRQLDSVNTEAFF.

A single count supports this clone. J is TRBJ1-4 and V is TRBV5-6, with 7 bases aligning to TRBD1. This CDR3 contains 14 residues. Germline values: CDR1 SGHDT, CDR2 YYEEEE. J lost 7 bases, V lost 4 bases, and 7 bases had no gene match. This CDR3 reads CASSLTGVFEKLFF. Written as DNA, the CDR3 is TGTGCCAGCAGCCTCACAGGGGTCTTTGAAAAACTGTTTTTT.

V and J are TRBV27 and TRBJ2-1; 12 nucleotides line up with TRBD2. In germline, CDR1 is MNHEY, CDR2 SMNVEV (reference sequence). With V trimmed by 1 base and J by 7 bases, 5 bases remained unmatched. This CDR3 spans 16 amino acids. CDR3 amino acids: CASSLFTSGGQNEQFF. CDR3 in DNA: TGTGCCAGCAGTTTATTTACTAGCGGGGGGCAAAATGAGCAGTTCTTC.

The rearrangement uses TRBV2 and TRBJ1-2; no clear D. The CDR3 is 16 amino acids. Germline CDR1 and CDR2: SNHLY and FYNNEI. V gave up 5 bases and J gave up 4 bases, with 20 bases separating them. In DNA, the CDR3 is TGTGCCAGCAGTCCCGGGCCCCGGGAGTGGGGCTATGGCTACACCTTC. Translation gives CASSPGPREWGYGYTF. Combining the CDR3 with reference TRBV2 and TRBJ1-2 gives the whole variable domain EPEVTQTPSHQVTQMGQEVILRCVPISNHLYFYWYRQILGQKVEFLVSFYNNEISEKSEIFDDQFSVERPDGSNFTLKIRSTKLEDSAMYFCASSPGPREWGYGYTFGSGTRLTVV.

This chain links TRBV7-8 with TRBJ2-2, with 9 bases matching TRBD1. The CDR3 is 15 residues long. V shed 5 bases, J shed 5 bases, and the junction held 6 bases outside the gene matches. Germline CDR1 SGHVS, CDR2 FQNEAQ. The CDR3 here is CASSRRTGDTGELFF. CDR3 DNA: TGTGCCAGCAGCAGGAGGACAGGGGATACCGGGGAGCTGTTTTTT.

The V gene is TRBV7-2, the J gene TRBJ2-5; 13 nucleotides line up with TRBD2. From germline, CDR1 is SGHTA and CDR2 FQGNSA. V lost 1 base and J lost 9; bases outside the gene matches: 5. The CDR3 extends over 15 amino acids. CDR3 in DNA: TGTGCCAGCAGCTTAGAACTAGCGGGGGGGTCTTCCCAGTACTTC. This sequence encodes CASSLELAGGSSQYF.

The chain joins TRBV7-9 to TRBJ2-7, with TRBD1 identical over 7 bases. The CDR3 is 12 residues long. The trim removed 4 bases at V and 7 bases at J, leaving 4 bases unmatched. The germline V gene encodes CDR1 SEHNR and CDR2 FQNEAQ (reference sequence). The CDR3 loop reads CASSSQGREQYF. The CDR3 nucleotides are TGTGCCAGCAGCTCACAGGGGCGGGAGCAGTACTTC.

The V call is TRBV28, the J call TRBJ2-5, with TRBD2 as a possible D gene (7 bases). Trimming pared 5 bases from V and 2 bases from J, leaving 18 bases between. The germline gives CDR1 MDHEN, CDR2 SYDVKM. There are 16 residues in the CDR3. The CDR3 coding sequence is TGTGCCAGCAGTACCGGGTTGGGGGGGCGACAAGAGACCCAGTACTTC. Translation gives CASSTGLGGRQETQYF.

The V and J genes are TRBV3-1 (or the pseudogene TRBV3-2) and TRBJ2-5, with D hard to call. The length of the CDR3 is 14 residues. The V end was cut by 0 bases, the J end by 3 bases, with 8 bases between. Germline CDR1 and CDR2: LGHDT and YNNKEL (reference sequence). The CDR3 loop reads CASSQDPIKETQYF. The DNA of the CDR3 is TGTGCCAGCAGCCAAGACCCCATCAAAGAGACCCAGTACTTC.

This rearrangement joins TRBV5-1 to TRBJ2-2, with D possibly being TRBD2 (6 bases). Germline V gene sequence: CDR1 SGHRS, CDR2 YFSETQ. This CDR3 spans 14 amino acids. V lost 6 bases, J lost 7 bases, and 16 bases lay in between. CDR3 bases: TGCGCCAGCACTCAGTCGGGAGAGGTCGGGGAGCTGTTTTTT. Its translation: CASTQSGEVGELFF.

The V and J genes are TRBV6-4 and TRBJ1-2; D not resolved. V shed 6 bases and J shed 5 bases, with 13 bases lying between them. Looked up from germline, CDR1 is MRHNA and CDR2 is SNTAGT. The CDR3 totals 13 residues. The CDR3 DNA reads TGTGCCAGCAGCTTACACCCCTGGTATGGCTACACCTTC. Translation gives CASSLHPWYGYTF.